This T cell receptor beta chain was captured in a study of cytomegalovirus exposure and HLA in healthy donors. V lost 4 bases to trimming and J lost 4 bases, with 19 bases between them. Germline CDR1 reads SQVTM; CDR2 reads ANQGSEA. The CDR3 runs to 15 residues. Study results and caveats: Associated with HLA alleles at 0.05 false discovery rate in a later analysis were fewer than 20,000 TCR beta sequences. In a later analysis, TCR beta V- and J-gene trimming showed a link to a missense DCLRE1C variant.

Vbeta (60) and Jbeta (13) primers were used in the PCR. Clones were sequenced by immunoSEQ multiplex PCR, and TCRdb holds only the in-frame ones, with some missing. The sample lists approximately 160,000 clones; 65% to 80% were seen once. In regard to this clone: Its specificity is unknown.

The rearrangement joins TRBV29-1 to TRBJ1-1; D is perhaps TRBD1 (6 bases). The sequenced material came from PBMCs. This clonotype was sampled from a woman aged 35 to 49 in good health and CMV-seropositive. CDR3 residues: CSVAISGGRGTEAFF. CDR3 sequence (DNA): TGCAGCGTTGCCATTTCCGGGGGGCGAGGCACTGAAGCTTTCTTT.